This T cell receptor beta chain was sequenced in a study of blood T cells in healthy people across ages. A second about 7 to 12 cycle PCR used barcoded and J-beta primers. Every sample gave at least 3 million paired-end reads containing CDR3. TCRdb re-derived calls from the 5' RACE reads in MiXCR, one entry per CDR3 protein. The sample holds approximately 730,000 distinct CDR3 sequences, roughly 50% seen once. V shed 4 bases and J 9 bases; nucleotides not matched to a gene: 6. Germline-derived CDR1 and CDR2 are LNHNV and YYDKDF (reference sequence). The length of the CDR3 is 15 residues. This TCR derives from a man older than 75 in good health. The sample was blood. V gene TRBV15 combines with J gene TRBJ2-1, with 13 bases identical to TRBD2. In nucleotides, the CDR3 is TGTGCCACCAGCACCGGGACTAGCGGGGCCATTGAGCAGTTCTTC. It translates to CATSTGTSGAIEQFF.